In its sample, the clone carrying this T cell receptor beta chain was seen a few times. Trimming removed 4 bases at V and 0 bases at J, with 10 bases between. The length of the CDR3 is 14 residues. Per germline, CDR1 SQVTM and CDR2 ANQGSEA. This specimen comes from a study of human T cells and chemical hapten exposure. Time point denoted: patch test 1, 2 weeks after DPC sensitization. Stated treatment: therapeutic diphenylcyclopropenone sensitization with weekly scalp DPC. Original analysis: Ranging from roughly 23,224 to 690,600, TCR counts per sample had a median value of roughly 96,000. Each CDR3 protein is one row after TCRdb ran MiXCR on the RACE reads. The V and J calls here are based on TCRdb, not the publication. The sample holds roughly 360,000 distinct CDR3 sequences; approximately 4.4% are singletons and the top ten take approximately 2.3%.

The clonotype originates from a woman in her 50s with alopecia areata. Some clones in this sample may be carry-over from other donors' samples. The chain has TRBV29-1 and TRBJ2-1; unclear D gene. This material consisted of whole blood, taken in connection with sensitization to the hapten diphenylcyclopropenone (DPC). CDR3 sequence reads: CSVGRASSYNEQFF. The CDR3 DNA sequence: TGCAGCGTTGGAAGGGCGAGCTCCTACAATGAGCAGTTCTTC.